Below, one TCR beta chain is given with its context. V lost 4 bases to trimming and J lost 1 base, with 10 bases between them. The CDR3 spans 15 residues. CDR1 MDHEN and CDR2 SYDVKM come from the germline V gene. In the PCR, 60 Vbeta and 13 Jbeta primers were used. Some clones are missing from TCRdb's copy, which holds only in-frame ones; the method was immunoSEQ multiplex PCR. The sample holds under 150,000 clones; roughly 70% are singletons and the top ten take about 8.3%. This sample stems from a study of cytomegalovirus exposure and HLA in healthy donors. The rearrangement uses TRBV28 and TRBJ2-2, with no clear D. Sequenced: PBMCs. The sequence was collected from a man aged 18 to 29 in good health and CMV-seropositive. The CDR3 bases are TGTGCCAGCAGTTCTGCCACAGAGAACACCGGGGAGCTGTTTTTT. It encodes CASSSATENTGELFF.